The entry that follows covers one TCR beta chain sequence. The sample originates from a study of shared clonotypes between healthy human individuals. The J segment lost 4 bases and the V segment lost 4 bases, leaving 6 bases of the junction unmatched. The CDR3 sequence is 15 residues long. Germline V gene data show CDR1 as SGHTA and CDR2 as FQGNSA. Terminally differentiated effector memory CD45RA+ cells were excluded by CCR7 positive selection of CD45RO-negative cells. Donors were Caucasian adults residing in Nashville, Tennessee, USA. Repertoires were generated with immunoSEQ multiplex PCR, while TCRdb's copy carries only in-frame clones and drops some. Of about 2.1 million clones listed, around 95% were seen once; the top ten hold about 1.7%.

Sequences were obtained from naive CD8+ T cells from PBMCs. The chain links TRBV7-2 to TRBJ2-3, with 9 bases identical to TRBD1. The receptor's source is a man younger than 30 in good health. Some clones in this sample may be carry-over from other donors' samples. The CDR3 coding sequence is TGTGCCAGCAGCTCCACAGGGGGCGGGTCAGATACGCAGTATTTT. This translates into CASSSTGGGSDTQYF.